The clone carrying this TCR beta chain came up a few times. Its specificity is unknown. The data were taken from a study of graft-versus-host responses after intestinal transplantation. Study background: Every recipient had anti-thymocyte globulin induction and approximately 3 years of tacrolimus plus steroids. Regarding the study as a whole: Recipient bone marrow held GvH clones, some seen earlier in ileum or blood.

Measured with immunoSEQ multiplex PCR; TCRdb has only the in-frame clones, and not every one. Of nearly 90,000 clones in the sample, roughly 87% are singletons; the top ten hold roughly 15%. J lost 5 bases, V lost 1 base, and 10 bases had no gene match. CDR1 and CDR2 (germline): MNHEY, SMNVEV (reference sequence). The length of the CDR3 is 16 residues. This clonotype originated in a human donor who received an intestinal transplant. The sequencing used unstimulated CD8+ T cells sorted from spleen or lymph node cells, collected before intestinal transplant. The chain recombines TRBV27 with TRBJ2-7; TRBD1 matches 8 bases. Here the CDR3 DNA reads TGTGCCAGCAGTTTATTAGAGGGCCAGGGGGCTAACGAGCAGTACTTC. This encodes CASSLLEGQGANEQYF.